The rows below give T cell receptor beta chains drawn from one sample of a study of blood T cell repertoires in COVID-19. Data came from immunoSEQ multiplex PCR; TCRdb stores just in-frame clones and leaves some out. The sample records over 150,000 clones, 83% being singletons. The sequenced material came from peripheral blood. The receptors originated from a woman of 80 years or more with acute or convalescent COVID-19. CDR3s include the opening cysteine and the closing phenylalanine or tryptophan. A D gene is named only where the DNA matches it firmly. Size values are once, few and many counts, or a class for expanded clones, and some rows have none.

clone size,V gene,D gene,J gene,CDR3 DNA,CDR3 protein
-,TRBV29-1,TRBD1,TRBJ1-1,TGCAGCGTTGCCACAGGGGGCTTGAACACTGAAGCTTTCTTT,CSVATGGLNTEAFF
-,TRBV4-1,TRBD1,TRBJ1-4,TGCGCCAGCAGCCAAGATACAGGGGGGGGTATTACTAATGAAAAACTGTTTTTT,CASSQDTGGGITNEKLFF
-,TRBV6-6,-,TRBJ2-2,TGTGCCAGCAGTTATGGCATGCCGAGGACCGGGGAGCTGTTTTTT,CASSYGMPRTGELFF
-,TRBV19,-,TRBJ1-3,TGTGCCAGTAGTCTCAGGGCGGCTGGAAACACCATATATTTT,CASSLRAAGNTIYF
few,TRBV4-3,-,TRBJ2-7,TGCGCCAGCAGCCAAGATCATGAGTTGACCTACGAGCAGTACTTC,CASSQDHELTYEQYF
-,TRBV6-6,TRBD1,TRBJ1-5,TGTGCCAGCAGTCAGGGACAGACTAGCAATCAGCCCCAGCATTTT,CASSQGQTSNQPQHF
-,TRBV7-3,-,TRBJ2-7,TGTGCCAGCAGCCCAACAGGGCCCCACGGCTACGAGCAGTACTTC,CASSPTGPHGYEQYF
-,TRBV2,-,TRBJ1-2,TGTGCCAGCAGTGCGGCGGGGTTATACTATGGCTACACCTTC,CASSAAGLYYGYTF
-,TRBV21-1,-,TRBJ2-2,TGTGCCAGCAGCAAAAAGGACAGGGAGAACACCGGGGAGCTGTTTTTT,CASSKKDRENTGELFF
-,TRBV7-3,-,TRBJ2-1,TGTGCCAGCAGCGACGGGACAATCAATGAGCAGTTCTTC,CASSDGTINEQFF
-,TRBV12-3/TRBV12-4,-,TRBJ1-6,TGTGCCAGCAGCCGACAGGATTCACCCCTCCACTTT,CASSRQDSPLHF
-,TRBV7-3,-,TRBJ1-1,TGTGCCAGCAGCTCTCAGGGTAACACTGAAGCTTTCTTT,CASSSQGNTEAFF
-,TRBV11-2,TRBD2,TRBJ2-1,TGTGCCAGCAGCCCGGGACTAGCGGGGGGGCAGAATGAGCAGTTCTTC,CASSPGLAGGQNEQFF
-,TRBV18,-,TRBJ2-7,TGTGCCAGCTCACCAGGGCAGGGCTCCTACGAGCAGTACTTC,CASSPGQGSYEQYF
-,TRBV2,-,TRBJ1-2,TGTGCCAGCAGTGCATTTAGAGAGGCGAGAAACTATGGCTACACCTTC,CASSAFREARNYGYTF
-,TRBV15,TRBD1,TRBJ2-5,TGTGCCACCAGCAGAGGACAGGGCCAAGAGACCCAGTACTTC,CATSRGQGQETQYF
-,TRBV5-4,TRBD2,TRBJ2-2,TGTGCCAGCAGCTTCAGCGGGAGACTCTCCGGGGAGCTGTTTTTT,CASSFSGRLSGELFF
few,TRBV28,TRBD1,TRBJ1-6,TGTGCCAGCAGTTCCCGGGACAGTGCGGGTTCACCCCTCCACTTT,CASSSRDSAGSPLHF
-,TRBV30,-,TRBJ1-1,TGTGCCTGGAGTATCAGTAGGAGCACTGAAGCTTTCTTT,CAWSISRSTEAFF
-,TRBV4-3,TRBD1,TRBJ2-7,TGCGCCAGCAGCCCTGGACAGGGGGTCTACGAGCAGTACTTC,CASSPGQGVYEQYF
-,TRBV27,TRBD2,TRBJ2-5,TGTGCCAGCAGTCACACGCGGGAGGCCGGAGAGGCCCAGTACTTC,CASSHTREAGEAQYF
-,TRBV6-6,TRBD1,TRBJ1-1,TGTGCCAGCAGTCCACACAACCCGGACAGGGGAACTGAAGCTTTCTTT,CASSPHNPDRGTEAFF
-,TRBV18,-,TRBJ2-5,TGTGCCAGCTCACCGACAGGACAAGAGACCCAGTACTTC,CASSPTGQETQYF